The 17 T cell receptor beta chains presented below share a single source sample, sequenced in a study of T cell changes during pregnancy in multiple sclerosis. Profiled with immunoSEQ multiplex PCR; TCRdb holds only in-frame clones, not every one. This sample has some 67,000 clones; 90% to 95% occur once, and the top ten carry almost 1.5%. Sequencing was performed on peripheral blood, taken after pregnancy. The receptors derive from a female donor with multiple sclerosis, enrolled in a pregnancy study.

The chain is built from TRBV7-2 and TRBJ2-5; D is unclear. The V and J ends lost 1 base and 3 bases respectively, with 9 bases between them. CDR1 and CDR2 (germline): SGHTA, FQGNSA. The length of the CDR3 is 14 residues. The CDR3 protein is CASSLESTKETQYF. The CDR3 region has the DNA TGTGCCAGCAGCTTAGAGAGTACCAAAGAGACCCAGTACTTC.

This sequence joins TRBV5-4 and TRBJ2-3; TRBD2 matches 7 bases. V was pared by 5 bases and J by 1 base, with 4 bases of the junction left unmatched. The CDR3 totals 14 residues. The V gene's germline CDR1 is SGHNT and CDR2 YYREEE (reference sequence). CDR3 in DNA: TGTGCCAGCAGTCGTGGACTAGGCACAGATACGCAGTATTTT. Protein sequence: CASSRGLGTDTQYF.

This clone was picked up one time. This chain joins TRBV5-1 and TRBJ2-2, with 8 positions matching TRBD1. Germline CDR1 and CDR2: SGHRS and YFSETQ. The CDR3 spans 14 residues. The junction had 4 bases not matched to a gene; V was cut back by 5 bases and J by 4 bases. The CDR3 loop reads CASRMDRATGELFF. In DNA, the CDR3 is TGCGCCAGCAGGATGGACAGGGCCACCGGGGAGCTGTTTTTT.

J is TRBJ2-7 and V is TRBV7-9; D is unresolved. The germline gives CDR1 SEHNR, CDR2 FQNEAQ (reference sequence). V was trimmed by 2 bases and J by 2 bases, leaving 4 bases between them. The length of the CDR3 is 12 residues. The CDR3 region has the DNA TGTGCCAGCAGCTTATCTCCCTACGAGCAGTACTTC. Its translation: CASSLSPYEQYF.

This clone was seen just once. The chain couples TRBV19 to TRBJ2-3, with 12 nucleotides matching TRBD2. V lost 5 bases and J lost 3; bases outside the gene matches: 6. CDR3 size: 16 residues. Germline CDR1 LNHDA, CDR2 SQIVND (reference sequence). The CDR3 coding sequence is TGTGCCAGTAGTTCCACGACTAGCGGGAGAACAGATACGCAGTATTTT. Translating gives CASSSTTSGRTDTQYF.

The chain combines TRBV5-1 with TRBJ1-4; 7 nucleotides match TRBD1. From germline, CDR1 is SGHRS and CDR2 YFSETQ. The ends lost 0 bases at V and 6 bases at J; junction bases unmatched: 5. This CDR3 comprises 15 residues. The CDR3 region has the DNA TGCGCCAGCAGCTTGGAGGGACAGAGGGATGAAAAACTGTTTTTT. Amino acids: CASSLEGQRDEKLFF.

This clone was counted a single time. The CDR3 loop is CATSTPLNTEAFF. The CDR3 DNA follows: TGTGCCACATCGACACCTTTGAACACTGAAGCTTTCTTT. The V and J genes are TRBV28 and TRBJ1-1; D is uncertain. V was trimmed by 10 bases and J by 0 bases, leaving 12 bases between them. Germline assignment: CDR1 MDHEN and CDR2 SYDVKM. This CDR3 has 13 amino acids.

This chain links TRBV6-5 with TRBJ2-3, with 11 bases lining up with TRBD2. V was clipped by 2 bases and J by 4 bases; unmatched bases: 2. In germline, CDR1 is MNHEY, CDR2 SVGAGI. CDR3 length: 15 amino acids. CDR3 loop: CASSYVAGGSDTQYF. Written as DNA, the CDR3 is TGTGCCAGCAGTTACGTAGCGGGAGGGTCAGATACGCAGTATTTT.

The CDR3 DNA reads TGCGCCAGCAGCTCCGGGACAATCTCTGGGGCCAACGTCCTGACTTTC. Residues: CASSSGTISGANVLTF. This rearrangement joins TRBV5-1 to TRBJ2-6; maybe TRBD1 (6 bases). CDR3 size: 16 residues. The germline gives CDR1 SGHRS, CDR2 YFSETQ. V was shortened by 3 bases and J by 0 bases, with 10 bases between the two germline ends.

The CDR3 loop is CASSKYLAREAYEQYF. CDR3 bases: TGTGCCAGCAGCAAATATCTGGCCAGGGAGGCCTACGAGCAGTACTTC. This chain connects TRBV21-1 to TRBJ2-7; the tabulated D call, TRBD2, remains unverified against the DNA. TRBV21-1 is a pseudogene locus. This CDR3 spans 16 amino acids.

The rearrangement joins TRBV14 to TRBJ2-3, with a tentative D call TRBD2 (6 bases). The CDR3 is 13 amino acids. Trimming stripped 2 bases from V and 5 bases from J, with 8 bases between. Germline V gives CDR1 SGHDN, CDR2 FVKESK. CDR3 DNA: TGTGCCAGCAGCCAACAGGAGGGAGATACGCAGTATTTT. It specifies CASSQQEGDTQYF.

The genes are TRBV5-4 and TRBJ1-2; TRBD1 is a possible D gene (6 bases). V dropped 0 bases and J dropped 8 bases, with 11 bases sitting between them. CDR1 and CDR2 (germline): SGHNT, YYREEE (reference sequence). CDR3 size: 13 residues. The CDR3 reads CASSLDPGEGYTF. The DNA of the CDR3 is TGTGCCAGCAGCTTGGACCCAGGGGAAGGCTACACCTTC.

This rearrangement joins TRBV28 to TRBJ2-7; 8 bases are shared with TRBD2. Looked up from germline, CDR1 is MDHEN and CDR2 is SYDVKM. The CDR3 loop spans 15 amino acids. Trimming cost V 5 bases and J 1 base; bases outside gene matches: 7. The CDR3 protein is CASSAPGRESYEQYF. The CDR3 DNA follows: TGTGCCAGCAGTGCCCCCGGGAGGGAGTCCTACGAGCAGTACTTC.

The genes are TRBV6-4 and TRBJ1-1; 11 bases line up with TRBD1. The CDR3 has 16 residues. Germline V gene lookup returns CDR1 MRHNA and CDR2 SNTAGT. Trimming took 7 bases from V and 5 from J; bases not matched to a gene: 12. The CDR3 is CASKPRDRGGNTEAFF. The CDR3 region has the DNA TGTGCCAGCAAACCCCGGGACAGGGGGGGGAATACTGAAGCTTTCTTT.

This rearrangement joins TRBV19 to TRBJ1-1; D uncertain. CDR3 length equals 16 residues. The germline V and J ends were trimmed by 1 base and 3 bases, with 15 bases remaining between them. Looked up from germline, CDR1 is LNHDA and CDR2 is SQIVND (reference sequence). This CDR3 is CASSIATSGGDTEAFF. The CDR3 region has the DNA TGTGCCAGTAGTATAGCTACGTCGGGAGGCGACACTGAAGCTTTCTTT. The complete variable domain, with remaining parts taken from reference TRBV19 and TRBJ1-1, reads DGGITQSPKYLFRKEGQNVTLSCEQNLNHDAMYWYRQDPGQGLRLIYYSQIVNDFQKGDIAEGYSVSREKKESFPLTVTSAQKNPTAFYLCASSIATSGGDTEAFFGQGTRLTVV.

The DNA of the CDR3 is TGTGCCAGCAGCCGACTTTCGACAGGGCTGACTAACTATGGCTACACCTTC. Its protein is CASSRLSTGLTNYGYTF. V gene TRBV7-2 combines with J gene TRBJ1-2; 7 bases align to TRBD1. The junction had 12 bases not matched to a gene; V was cut back by 5 bases and J by 0 bases. This CDR3 region has 17 residues. Germline CDR1 reads SGHTA; CDR2 reads FQGNSA.

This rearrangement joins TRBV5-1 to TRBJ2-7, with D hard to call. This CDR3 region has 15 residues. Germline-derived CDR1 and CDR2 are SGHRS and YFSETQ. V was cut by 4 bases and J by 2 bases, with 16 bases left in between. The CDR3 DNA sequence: TGCGCCAGCAGCGCGACGGCCGGAGCTACCTACGAGCAGTACTTC. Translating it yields CASSATAGATYEQYF.